These 12 T cell receptor beta chains were all obtained from the same sample, sequenced in a study of T cells in Graves' hyperthyroidism and ophthalmopathy. RNA transcripts were the template for amplifying TCR beta CDR3 regions. Primed by the HTBI set, a first-round RT-PCR was run on the TCR CDR3. From the multiplex PCR reads, TCRdb called clonotypes with MiXCR, one entry per CDR3 protein. Of 250,000 to 300,000 distinct CDR3 sequences listed, roughly 14% are singletons. Sample: blood. Receptors originate from a woman between 40 and 50 years old with Graves' hyperthyroidism that later progressed to Graves' ophthalmopathy.

This clonotype was detected many times. The genes are TRBV20-1 and TRBJ2-1, with D unclear. V was pared by 4 bases and J by 1 base, with 11 bases between. The CDR3 length is 14 residues. In germline, CDR1 is DFQATT, CDR2 SNEGSKA (reference sequence). CDR3 residues: CSAILYSSYNEQFF. CDR3 nucleotide sequence: TGCAGTGCTATACTCTACTCGTCCTACAATGAGCAGTTCTTC.

This clonotype has ten or more counts. The chain employs TRBV3-1 and TRBJ2-7; D call uncertain. This CDR3 is built from 14 residues. The germline CDR1 and CDR2 sequences are LGHDT and YNNKEL (reference sequence). The V end lost 4 bases, the J end lost 3 bases, and 13 bases lay between the germline ends. CDR3 nucleotide sequence: TGTGCCAGCAGCCGACTGCTTGGTAGCTACGAGCAGTACTTC. Translation: CASSRLLGSYEQYF.

This clonotype was detected many times. This chain links TRBV7-3 with TRBJ2-3, with a weak D call TRBD2 (6 bases). The CDR3 contains 15 residues. The germline V and J ends were trimmed by 5 bases and 0 bases, with 12 bases remaining between them. The germline V gene encodes CDR1 SGHTA and CDR2 FQGTGA. The CDR3 sequence: CASSQGLPSTDTQYF. CDR3 nucleotides: TGTGCCAGCAGCCAAGGACTACCCAGCACAGATACGCAGTATTTT.

This clonotype appeared many times. The V and J genes are TRBV29-1 and TRBJ2-7; 8 bases agree with TRBD2. There are 14 residues in the CDR3. Germline V gene sequence: CDR1 SQVTM, CDR2 ANQGSEA. The trim removed 4 bases at V and 2 bases at J, leaving 7 bases unmatched. CDR3 in DNA: TGCAGCGTTGGGGCTAGCGGGCCCCCCTACGAGCAGTACTTC. Encoded protein: CSVGASGPPYEQYF.

This clonotype was seen more than once but under ten times. J is TRBJ2-2 and V is TRBV6-5; perhaps TRBD2 as D (6 bases). The ends were cut back, 2 bases at V and 4 bases at J, with 11 bases in the middle. The CDR3 runs 15 residues. The V gene's germline CDR1 is MNHEY and CDR2 SVGAGI. The CDR3 coding sequence is TGTGCCAGCAGTTACGTGGGAGCGGGCACCGGGGAGCTGTTTTTT. Its translation is CASSYVGAGTGELFF.

This clonotype has a count of ten or more. The J gene is TRBJ2-5, the V gene TRBV20-1, with 9 bases identical to TRBD2. CDR1 and CDR2 (germline): DFQATT, SNEGSKA (reference sequence). Trimming took 4 bases from V and 6 from J; bases not matched to a gene: 12. This CDR3 spans 15 amino acids. The CDR3 region has the DNA TGCAGTGCTACGACTAGCGGCCTAGGAGCGCAGACCCAGTACTTC. It encodes CSATTSGLGAQTQYF.

The sample holds many counts of this clonotype. The chain uses TRBV19 and TRBJ2-3; the match to TRBD1 covers 8 bases. Germline V CDR1 and CDR2: LNHDA, SQIVND (reference sequence). Trimming took 5 bases from V and 2 from J; bases not matched to a gene: 9. This CDR3 is 16 amino acids long. The CDR3 sequence: CASSSPTGAYTDTQYF. CDR3 DNA sequence: TGTGCCAGTAGTTCCCCGACAGGGGCGTACACAGATACGCAGTATTTT.

This clonotype was observed a few times. This chain uses TRBV12-3 or TRBV12-4 with TRBJ2-1, with 11 bases matching TRBD2. J gave up 7 bases and V 6 bases, and 11 bases lay outside the gene matches. CDR3 length equals 16 residues. The CDR3 region is CASSQILAGARNEQFF. In DNA, the CDR3 is TGTGCCAGCAGCCAAATACTAGCGGGAGCTAGAAATGAGCAGTTCTTC.

This clonotype was detected many times. This chain uses TRBV2 with TRBJ1-1; 7 nucleotides align to TRBD1. The CDR3 runs 17 residues. J lost 4 bases, V lost 4 bases, and 15 bases had no gene match. Looked up from germline, CDR1 is SNHLY and CDR2 is FYNNEI. CDR3 region: CASSVRQGGSSLTEAFF. CDR3 in DNA: TGTGCCAGCAGTGTTAGACAGGGAGGTTCGTCACTCACTGAAGCTTTCTTT.

The chain employs TRBV28 and TRBJ2-1, with TRBD2 matching 9 bases. Germline V gene lookup returns CDR1 MDHEN and CDR2 SYDVKM. The CDR3 spans 16 residues. Trimming took 7 bases from V and 5 from J; bases not matched to a gene: 12. The CDR3 coding sequence is TGTGCCAGCACCGCGACCGGGACTAGCAGAGACAATGAGCAGTTCTTC. Residues: CASTATGTSRDNEQFF.

V is TRBV20-1 and J is TRBJ2-7; TRBD1 agrees at 9 bases. The V gene's germline CDR1 is DFQATT and CDR2 SNEGSKA (reference sequence). The V segment lost 6 bases and the J segment 10 bases; nucleotides outside the gene matches: 16. This CDR3 is 14 amino acids long. The CDR3 sequence is CSARDRENLYYQYF. The CDR3 nucleotides are TGCAGTGCCCGGGACAGGGAAAACCTCTACTATCAGTACTTC.

The CDR3 protein is CASSRSIIVGVNAEAFF. CDR3 sequence (DNA): TGCGCCAGCAGCCGATCGATTATAGTAGGGGTAAATGCTGAAGCTTTCTTT. The chain carries TRBV5-1 and TRBJ1-1, with D possibly TRBD1 on 5 matching bases. Germline CDR1 is SGHRS and CDR2 is YFSETQ. This CDR3 has 17 residues. Trimming took off 4 bases at V and 6 bases at J, with 25 bases between the two ends.